This TCR beta chain was recovered during a study of T-cell reconstitution after alpha-beta-depleted transplantation in children. Study results and caveats: Newly produced T cells mostly accounted for T-cell counts and diversity one year post-transplant.

This clonotype was detected many times. Its antigen remains unknown. Preparing the TCRbeta library involved the use of unique molecular identifiers. TCRdb re-called the PCR reads through MiXCR, storing one row per CDR3 protein. The sample carries roughly 240,000 distinct CDR3 sequences, roughly 8% recorded once. CDR1 is SGHDN, CDR2 FVKESK, per germline. V gave up 0 bases and J gave up 2 bases; unmatched junction bases: 8. The CDR3 sequence is 20 residues long. The sample here was PBMCs, mostly from graft donor cells, taken 180 days after TCRalphabeta/CD19-depleted stem cell transplant. The rearrangement uses TRBV14 and TRBJ2-1; TRBD2 agrees at 15 bases. The sequence was collected from a male patient aged 10 to 17 who had a stem cell transplant for acute lymphoblastic leukemia, so the T cells may come from the graft donor. The CDR3: CASSQDTGLAGGYPYNEQFF. CDR3 nucleotides: TGTGCCAGCAGCCAAGATACGGGACTAGCGGGGGGCTATCCCTACAATGAGCAGTTCTTC. The entire variable domain, with the rest obtained from reference TRBV14 and TRBJ2-1, is as follows: EAGVTQFPSHSVIEKGQTVTLRCDPISGHDNLYWYRRVMGKEIKFLLHFVKESKQDESGMPNNRFLAERTGGTYSTLKVQPAELEDSGVYFCASSQDTGLAGGYPYNEQFFGPGTRLTVL.